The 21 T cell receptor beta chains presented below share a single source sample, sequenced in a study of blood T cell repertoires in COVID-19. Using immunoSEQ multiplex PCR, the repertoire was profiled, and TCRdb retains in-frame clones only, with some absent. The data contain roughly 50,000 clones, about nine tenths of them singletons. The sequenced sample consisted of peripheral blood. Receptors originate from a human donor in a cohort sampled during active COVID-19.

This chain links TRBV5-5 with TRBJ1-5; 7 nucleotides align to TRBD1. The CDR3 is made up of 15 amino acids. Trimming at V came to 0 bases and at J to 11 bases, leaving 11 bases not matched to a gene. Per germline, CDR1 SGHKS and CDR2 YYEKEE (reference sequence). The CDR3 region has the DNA TGTGCCAGCAGCTTGGAACAGGGGACCGAGGGAACCCAGCATTTT. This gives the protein CASSLEQGTEGTQHF.

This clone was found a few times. For the CDR3, the DNA is TGTGCCAGCAGCTACGGGACAGGGGGCAGCAATCAGCCCCAGCATTTT. Its protein is CASSYGTGGSNQPQHF. V gene TRBV4-2 combines with J gene TRBJ1-5, with TRBD1 identical over 12 bases. The CDR3 totals 16 residues. Germline CDR1 LGHNA, CDR2 YNFKEQ. Unmatched junction bases numbered 3, after V lost 5 bases and J lost 1 base.

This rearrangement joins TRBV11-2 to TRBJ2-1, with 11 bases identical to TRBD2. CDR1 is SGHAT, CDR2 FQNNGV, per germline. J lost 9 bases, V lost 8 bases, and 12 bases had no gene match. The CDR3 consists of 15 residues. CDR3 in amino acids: CASEWLAGGRGEQFF. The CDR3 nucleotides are TGTGCCAGCGAATGGCTAGCGGGAGGTAGGGGTGAGCAGTTCTTC.

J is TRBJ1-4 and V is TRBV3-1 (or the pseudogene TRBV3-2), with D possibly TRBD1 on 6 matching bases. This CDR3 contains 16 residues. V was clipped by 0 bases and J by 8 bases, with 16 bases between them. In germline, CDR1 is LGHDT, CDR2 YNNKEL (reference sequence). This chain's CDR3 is CASSQDSPGRGEKLFF. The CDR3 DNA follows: TGTGCCAGCAGCCAAGATTCCCCAGGGAGGGGGGAAAAACTGTTTTTT.

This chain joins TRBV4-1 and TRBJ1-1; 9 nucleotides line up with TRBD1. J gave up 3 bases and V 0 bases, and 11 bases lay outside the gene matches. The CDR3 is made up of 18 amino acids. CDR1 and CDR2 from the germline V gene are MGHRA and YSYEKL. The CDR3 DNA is TGCGCCAGCAGCCAAGATTCCCGGGACAGGGTTAGGTACACTGAAGCTTTCTTT. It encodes CASSQDSRDRVRYTEAFF.

For the CDR3, the DNA is TGTGCCAGCACCCCGGGACTAGCGGGAAGCGCGCAGTATTTT. Its translation is CASTPGLAGSAQYF. This chain uses TRBV9 with TRBJ2-3, with 13 bases that match TRBD2. CDR3 length equals 14 residues. Germline CDR1 and CDR2: SGDLS and YYNGEE. The trim removed 6 bases at V and 10 bases at J, leaving 8 bases unmatched. Based on the CDR3 plus reference TRBV9 and TRBJ2-3, the full variable domain is DSGVTQTPKHLITATGQRVTLRCSPRSGDLSVYWYQQSLDQGLQFLIQYYNGEERAKGNILERFSAQQFPDLHSELNLSSLELGDSALYFCASTPGLAGSAQYFGPGTRLTVL.

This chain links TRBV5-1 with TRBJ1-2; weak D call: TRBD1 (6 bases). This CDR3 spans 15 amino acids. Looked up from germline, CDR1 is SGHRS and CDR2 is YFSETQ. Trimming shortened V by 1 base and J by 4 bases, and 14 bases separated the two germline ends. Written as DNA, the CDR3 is TGCGCCAGCAGCTTGATGCAGGGGCCCTCCTATGGCTACACCTTC. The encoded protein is CASSLMQGPSYGYTF.

CDR3 protein: CASSETLTSNEQFF. The CDR3 region has the DNA TGTGCCAGCAGTGAGACCCTAACTAGCAATGAGCAGTTCTTC. V and J are TRBV2 and TRBJ2-1; tentatively, D is TRBD2 (5 bases). The CDR3 has 14 amino acids. Per germline, CDR1 SNHLY and CDR2 FYNNEI. V was clipped by 3 bases and J by 6 bases, with 12 bases between them.

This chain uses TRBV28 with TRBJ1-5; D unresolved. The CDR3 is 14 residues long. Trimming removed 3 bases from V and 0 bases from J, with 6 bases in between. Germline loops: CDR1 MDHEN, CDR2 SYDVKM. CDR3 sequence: CASSFFYSNQPQHF. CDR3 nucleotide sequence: TGTGCCAGCAGTTTCTTTTATAGCAATCAGCCCCAGCATTTT.

In DNA, the CDR3 is TGCGCCAGCAGCCACCGAATGTCCCTAAATAGCAATCAGCCCCAGCATTTT. It is translated as CASSHRMSLNSNQPQHF. The rearrangement uses TRBV4-1 and TRBJ1-5; no reliable D call. The CDR3 is made up of 17 amino acids. Germline CDR1 MGHRA, CDR2 YSYEKL. Trimming took off 3 bases at V and 0 bases at J, with 15 bases between the two ends.

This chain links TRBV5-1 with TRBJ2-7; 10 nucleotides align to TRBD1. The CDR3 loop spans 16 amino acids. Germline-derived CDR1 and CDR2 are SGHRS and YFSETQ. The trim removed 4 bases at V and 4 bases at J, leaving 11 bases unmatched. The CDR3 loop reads CASSQMTGGGPYEQYF. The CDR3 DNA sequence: TGCGCCAGCAGCCAGATGACAGGGGGCGGCCCTTACGAGCAGTACTTC.

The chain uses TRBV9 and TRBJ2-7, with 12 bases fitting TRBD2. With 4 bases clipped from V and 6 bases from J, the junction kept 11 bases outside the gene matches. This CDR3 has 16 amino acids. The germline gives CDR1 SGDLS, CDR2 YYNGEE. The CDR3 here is CASSSTPLLAGGEQYF. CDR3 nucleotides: TGTGCCAGCAGCTCAACCCCCCTACTAGCGGGGGGCGAGCAGTACTTC.

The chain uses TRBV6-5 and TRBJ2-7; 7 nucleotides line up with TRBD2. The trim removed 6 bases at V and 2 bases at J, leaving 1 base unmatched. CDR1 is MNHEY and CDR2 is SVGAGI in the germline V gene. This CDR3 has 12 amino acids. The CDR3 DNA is TGTGCCAGCAGCCGGGGGGCCTACGAGCAGTACTTC. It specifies CASSRGAYEQYF.

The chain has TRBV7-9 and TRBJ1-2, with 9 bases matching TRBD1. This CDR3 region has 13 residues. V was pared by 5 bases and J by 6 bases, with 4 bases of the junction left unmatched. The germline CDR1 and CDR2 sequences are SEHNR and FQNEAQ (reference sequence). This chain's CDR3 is CASSTTGGNGYTF. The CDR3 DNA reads TGTGCCAGCAGCACTACAGGGGGCAATGGCTACACCTTC.

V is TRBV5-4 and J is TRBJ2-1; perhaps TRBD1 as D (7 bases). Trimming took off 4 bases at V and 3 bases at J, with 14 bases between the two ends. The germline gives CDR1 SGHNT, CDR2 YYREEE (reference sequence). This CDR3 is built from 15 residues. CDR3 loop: CASSGNRGGYNEQFF. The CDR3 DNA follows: TGTGCCAGCAGCGGAAACAGGGGAGGCTACAATGAGCAGTTCTTC.

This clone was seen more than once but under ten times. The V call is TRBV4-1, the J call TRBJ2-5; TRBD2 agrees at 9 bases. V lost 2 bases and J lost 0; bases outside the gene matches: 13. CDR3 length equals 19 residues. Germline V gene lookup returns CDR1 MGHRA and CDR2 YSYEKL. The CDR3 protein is CASSQSRGRLAVYQETQYF. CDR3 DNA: TGCGCCAGCAGCCAATCCAGGGGAAGACTAGCGGTTTACCAAGAGACCCAGTACTTC.

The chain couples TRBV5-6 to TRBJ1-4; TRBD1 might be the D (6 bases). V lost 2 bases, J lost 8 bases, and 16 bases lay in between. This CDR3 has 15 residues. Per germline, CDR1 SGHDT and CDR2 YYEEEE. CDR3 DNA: TGTGCCAGCAGCTTTGCGGGGGCTGGTGAGGAAAAACTGTTTTTT. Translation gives CASSFAGAGEEKLFF.

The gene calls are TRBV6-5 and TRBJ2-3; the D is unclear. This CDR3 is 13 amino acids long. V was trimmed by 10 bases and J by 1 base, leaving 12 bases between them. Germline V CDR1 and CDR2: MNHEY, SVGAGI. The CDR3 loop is CANRPGGTDTQYF. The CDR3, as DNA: TGTGCCAACCGGCCCGGAGGCACAGATACGCAGTATTTT.

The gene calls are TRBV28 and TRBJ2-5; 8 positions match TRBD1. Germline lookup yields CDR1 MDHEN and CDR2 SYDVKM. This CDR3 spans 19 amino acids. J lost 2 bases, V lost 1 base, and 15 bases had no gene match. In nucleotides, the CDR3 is TGTGCCAGCAGTTTATTTCAGGGGGCGAGGGGAGCGGTACAAGAGACCCAGTACTTC. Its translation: CASSLFQGARGAVQETQYF.

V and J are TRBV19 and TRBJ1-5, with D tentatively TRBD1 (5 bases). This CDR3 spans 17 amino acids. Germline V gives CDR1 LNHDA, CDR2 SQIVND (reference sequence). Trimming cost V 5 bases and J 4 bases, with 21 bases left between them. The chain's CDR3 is CASSPLYRGRDNQPQHF. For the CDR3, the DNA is TGTGCCAGTAGTCCTCTGTATAGGGGCCGAGATAATCAGCCCCAGCATTTT.

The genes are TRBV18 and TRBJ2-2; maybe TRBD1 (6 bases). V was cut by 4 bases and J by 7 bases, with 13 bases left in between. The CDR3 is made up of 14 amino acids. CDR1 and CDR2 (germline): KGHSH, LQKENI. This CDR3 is CASSLLQGDGELFF. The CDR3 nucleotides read TGTGCCAGCTCACTATTACAGGGTGACGGGGAGCTGTTTTTT.